One sample yielded the 9 T cell receptor beta chains listed below, sequenced in a study of Graves' ophthalmopathy and Graves' hyperthyroidism. RNA transcripts were the source from which TCR beta CDR3 regions were amplified. After a first-round RT-PCR with HTBI primers, a second-round multiplex PCR was run. TCRdb passed the multiplex PCR reads through MiXCR, listing each CDR3 protein once. Counted here are almost 750,000 distinct CDR3 sequences, about 44% occurring once; the ten biggest clones make up 35% to 55%. Material: peripheral blood. The receptors come from an adult man with Graves' ophthalmopathy.

This clonotype has at least ten counts. This chain joins TRBV29-1 and TRBJ2-7; tentative D call: TRBD1 (8 bases). This CDR3 contains 12 residues. CDR1 and CDR2 from the germline V gene are SQVTM and ANQGSEA. Trimming pared 3 bases from V and 6 bases from J, leaving 12 bases between. As DNA, the CDR3 is TGCAGCGTTGAGAACAGGGGGGGCGAGCAGTACTTC. Translating it yields CSVENRGGEQYF.

This clonotype was counted many times. The chain couples TRBV24-1 to TRBJ1-5; D is perhaps TRBD1 (5 bases). The length of the CDR3 is 15 residues. V lost 3 bases and J 9 bases, leaving 17 bases between the germline ends. Germline values: CDR1 KGHDR, CDR2 SFDVKD. The CDR3 is CATSDTGGGFRPQHF. The CDR3, as DNA: TGTGCCACCAGTGATACCGGGGGGGGTTTTCGGCCCCAGCATTTT.

This clonotype appeared many times. The V call is TRBV12-3 or TRBV12-4, the J call TRBJ1-2; D remains ambiguous. Deletions cut 5 bases from V and 2 bases from J, with 9 bases between. The CDR3 sequence is 13 residues long. The CDR3 loop is CASSPPGNYGYTF. In DNA form, the CDR3 reads TGTGCCAGCAGTCCCCCGGGAAACTATGGCTACACCTTC.

This clonotype was counted ten times or more. The V gene is TRBV7-2, the J gene TRBJ1-2, with 9 positions matching TRBD1. This CDR3 is 17 amino acids long. Trimming took 5 bases from V and 7 from J; bases not matched to a gene: 17. The germline CDR1 and CDR2 sequences are SGHTA and FQGNSA. CDR3 residues: CASSPSPGTGFHGGYTF. For the CDR3, the DNA is TGTGCCAGCAGCCCTAGTCCCGGGACAGGGTTTCACGGTGGCTACACCTTC.

As concerns this clonotype: Possible read error: a much larger clone is one base away. The rearrangement links TRBV24-1 to TRBJ1-1; the D is unclear. This CDR3 has 14 amino acids. Trimming took off 2 bases at V and 4 bases at J, with 10 bases between the two ends. Germline V gene lookup returns CDR1 KGHDR and CDR2 SFDVKD. CDR3 in DNA: TGTGCCACCAGTGATTCCGGGTTGAGCACTGAAGCTTTCTTT. Amino acids: CATSDSGLSTEAFF.

This chain joins TRBV10-3 and TRBJ2-7; 8 positions match TRBD2. CDR1 and CDR2 (germline): ENHRY, SYGVKD. J was trimmed by 2 bases and V by 4 bases; bases with no gene match: 10. The CDR3 is 16 residues long. CDR3 protein: CAISGKGTGGTYEQYF. The CDR3 nucleotides read TGTGCCATCAGTGGAAAAGGGACGGGAGGGACCTACGAGCAGTACTTC.

Ten or more counts support this clonotype. J is TRBJ1-2 and V is TRBV7-9; 7 bases map to TRBD1. The CDR3 length is 15 residues. Germline CDR1 and CDR2: SEHNR and FQNEAQ (reference sequence). The V and J ends lost 4 bases and 2 bases, in that order; junction bases with no gene match: 7. In DNA, the CDR3 is TGTGCCAGCAGCTGGCTCCGGGACAGCAACTATGGCTACACCTTC. Amino acids: CASSWLRDSNYGYTF. Variable domain in full (rest from reference TRBV7-9 and TRBJ1-2): DTGVSQNPRHKITKRGQNVTFRCDPISEHNRLYWYRQTLGQGPEFLTYFQNEAQLEKSRLLSDRFSAERPKGSFSTLEIQRTEQGDSAMYLCASSWLRDSNYGYTFGSGTRLTVV.

This clonotype has just a few counts. The V gene is TRBV4-2, the J gene TRBJ2-7; TRBD2 matches 11 bases. The germline gives CDR1 LGHNA, CDR2 YNFKEQ. This CDR3 spans 16 amino acids. The trim removed 2 bases at V and 4 bases at J, leaving 7 bases unmatched. The CDR3 reads CASSQRTLAGGYEQYF. CDR3 DNA: TGTGCCAGCAGCCAACGAACTCTAGCGGGAGGTTACGAGCAGTACTTC.

The V gene is TRBV14, the J gene TRBJ2-7; D could derive from TRBD1 or TRBD2 (5 bases each). The CDR3 is 12 residues long. Trimming took off 2 bases at V and 6 bases at J, with 8 bases between the two ends. Germline assignment: CDR1 SGHDN and CDR2 FVKESK. For the CDR3, the DNA is TGTGCCAGCAGCCAACAGGGAGTCGAGCAGTACTTC. Protein sequence: CASSQQGVEQYF. Using reference TRBV14 and TRBJ2-7 for the parts outside the CDR3, the full variable domain is EAGVTQFPSHSVIEKGQTVTLRCDPISGHDNLYWYRRVMGKEIKFLLHFVKESKQDESGMPNNRFLAERTGGTYSTLKVQPAELEDSGVYFCASSQQGVEQYFGPGTRLTVT.